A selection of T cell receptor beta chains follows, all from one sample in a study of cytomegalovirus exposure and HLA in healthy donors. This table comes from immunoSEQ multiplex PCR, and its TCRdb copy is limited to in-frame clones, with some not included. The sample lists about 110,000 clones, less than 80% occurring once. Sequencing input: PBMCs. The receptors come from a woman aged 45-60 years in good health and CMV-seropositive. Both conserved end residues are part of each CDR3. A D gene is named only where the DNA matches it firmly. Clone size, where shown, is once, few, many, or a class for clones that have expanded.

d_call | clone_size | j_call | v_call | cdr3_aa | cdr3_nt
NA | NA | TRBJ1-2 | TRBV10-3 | CAISESVNGYTF | TGTGCCATCAGTGAGTCCGTTAATGGCTACACCTTC
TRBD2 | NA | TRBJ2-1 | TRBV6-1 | CASSATSGGYNEQFF | TGTGCCAGCAGCGCCACTAGCGGGGGTTACAATGAGCAGTTCTTC
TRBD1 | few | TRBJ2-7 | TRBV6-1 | CASQTGVIAEQYF | TGTGCCAGCCAGACAGGGGTAATTGCCGAGCAGTACTTC
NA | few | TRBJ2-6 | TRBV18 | CASSPQGAGANVLTF | TGTGCCAGCTCACCACAGGGGGCTGGGGCCAACGTCCTGACTTTC
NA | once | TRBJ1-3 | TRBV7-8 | CASSTRGPQGNTIYF | TGTGCCAGCAGCACAAGAGGGCCTCAGGGAAACACCATATATTTT
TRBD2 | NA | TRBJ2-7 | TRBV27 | CASRLGLAQSYEQYF | TGTGCCAGCAGACTGGGACTAGCGCAGTCCTACGAGCAGTACTTC
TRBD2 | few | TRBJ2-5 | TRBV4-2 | CASSSRTSGRETQYF | TGTGCCAGCAGCTCCCGGACTAGCGGGAGGGAGACCCAGTACTTC
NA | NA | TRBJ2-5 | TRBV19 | CATFLQDSQETQYF | TGTGCCACCTTTCTGCAGGACAGCCAAGAGACCCAGTACTTC
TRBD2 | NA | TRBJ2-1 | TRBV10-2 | CASRGLATVEQFF | TGCGCCAGCAGAGGACTAGCCACCGTTGAGCAGTTCTTC
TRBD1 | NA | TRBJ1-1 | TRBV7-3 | CASSSDRDTEAFF | TGTGCCAGCAGCTCCGACAGGGACACTGAAGCTTTCTTT
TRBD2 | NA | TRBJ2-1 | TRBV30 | CALENQGTSGKYNEQFF | TGTGCCCTGGAAAACCAAGGGACTAGCGGGAAATACAATGAGCAGTTCTTC
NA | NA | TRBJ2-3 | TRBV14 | CASSHRQNTDTQYF | TGTGCCAGCAGCCACAGACAGAACACAGATACGCAGTATTTT
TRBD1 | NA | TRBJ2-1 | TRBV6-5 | CASGKGGADNEQFF | TGTGCCAGCGGAAAAGGGGGCGCCGACAATGAGCAGTTCTTC
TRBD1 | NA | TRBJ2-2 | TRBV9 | CASNDRGDGELFF | TGTGCCAGCAACGACAGGGGGGACGGGGAGCTGTTTTTT
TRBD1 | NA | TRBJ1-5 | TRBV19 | CASGDRGTNQPQHF | TGTGCCAGCGGGGACAGGGGGACAAATCAGCCCCAGCATTTT
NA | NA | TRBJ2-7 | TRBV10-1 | CASSETSFHEQYF | TGCGCCAGCAGTGAGACTAGCTTCCACGAGCAGTACTTC
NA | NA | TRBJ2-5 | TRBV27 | CASSPQGGTQYF | TGTGCCAGCAGTCCCCAGGGCGGCACCCAGTACTTC